Listed below are T cell receptor beta chains from one sample, sequenced in a study of T cell changes during pregnancy in multiple sclerosis. Measured with immunoSEQ multiplex PCR; TCRdb has only the in-frame clones, and not every one. This repertoire shows approximately 73,000 clones, roughly 92% found once; its top ten account for roughly 0.21%. This specimen was CD4+ T cells from peripheral blood mononuclear cells, taken before pregnancy. The receptor source for this set is a female donor with multiple sclerosis, enrolled in a pregnancy study. CDR3s leave out the opening cysteine and the closing phenylalanine or tryptophan.

j_gene	v_gene	CDR3aa
TRBJ1-5	TRBV18	ASSWGRGGNQPQH
TRBJ1-5	TRBV11-2	ASSLGRNNQPQH
TRBJ2-7	TRBV29-1	SVALAGVGEQY
TRBJ2-3	TRBV18	ASSPAGTVPDTQY
TRBJ1-1	TRBV19	AVRGVRWTEAF
TRBJ2-5	TRBV10-3	AIRASGTSGGPIQETQY
TRBJ2-7	TRBV27	ASSFTVLAYEQY
TRBJ2-3	TRBV5-1	ASSPNIAGGTDTQY
TRBJ2-5	TRBV4-2	ASSPSTDKETQY
TRBJ2-1	TRBV30	AWGTSAKQF
TRBJ2-7	TRBV2	ASSGDRGYEQY
TRBJ2-1	TRBV5-1	ASSYWTAYNEQF
TRBJ2-3	TRBV27	ASSLEGGEADTQY
TRBJ2-5	TRBV28	ASRTRDTQETQY
TRBJ2-7	TRBV28	ASTASGKYEQY
TRBJ1-2	TRBV5-4	ASSLAGGRGYGYT
TRBJ1-1	TRBV6-6	ASSYLDSSEAF
TRBJ1-1	TRBV27	ASSPGQFLRGTEAF
TRBJ2-2	TRBV18	ASSQPGSGDTGELF
TRBJ2-2	TRBV6-4	ASSQGGGQSSNTGELF
TRBJ2-1	TRBV7-9	ASSGSGEQF
TRBJ1-1	TRBV5-4	ASSWTTGEGTEAF
TRBJ2-3	TRBV6-1	ASTPGKAGADTQY
TRBJ2-1	TRBV30	AWGWGGSSYNEQF
TRBJ1-6	TRBV6-1	ASSPRQGFSSPLH
TRBJ2-2	TRBV29-1	SVTASALNTGELF
TRBJ2-7	TRBV7-7	ASSPRDGAYEQY
TRBJ2-2	TRBV19	ASSIQLAGGPNTGELF
TRBJ2-5	TRBV5-6	ASSFLRGLGKTQY
TRBJ2-1	TRBV9	ASSPSPEAQQF
TRBJ2-5	TRBV25-1	ASSEYLGQRGETQY
TRBJ1-4	TRBV4-1	ASSQFDINGKLF
TRBJ2-3	TRBV11-3	ASSLRTEELDTQY
TRBJ2-1	TRBV30	ASISGRVSSYNEQF
TRBJ2-3	TRBV5-6	ASSLVGGFTDTQY
TRBJ1-4	TRBV2	ASSELGTGGNEKLF
TRBJ1-6	TRBV21-1	ASTTTGSISSPLH
TRBJ1-1	TRBV28	ASNPPPTGAAF
TRBJ1-4	TRBV30	AWDRGNREKLF
TRBJ2-7	TRBV5-8	ASSPEGASSYEQY
TRBJ2-1	TRBV5-4	ASSFKAGGAYNEQF
TRBJ1-4	TRBV9	ASSVLGTANEKLF
TRBJ2-5	TRBV5-1	ASSFSEQETQY
TRBJ1-1	TRBV18	ASSREGENTEAF
TRBJ1-2	TRBV5-8	ASSLVILRAVGYGYT
TRBJ2-3	TRBV10-3	AISDSGSTDTQY
TRBJ2-1	TRBV15	ATSRDTYNEQF
TRBJ2-7	TRBV9	ASSVATGSYEQY
TRBJ2-7	TRBV27	ASSLRDTSYEQY
TRBJ1-6	TRBV2	ASMGQPGSPLH
TRBJ1-1	TRBV30	AWSPPTNTEAF
TRBJ2-5	TRBV4-1	ASSQLRTGPGKETQY
TRBJ2-5	TRBV5-1	ASSLRTGGGETQY
TRBJ1-1	TRBV19	ASSAGQGIVNTEAF
TRBJ2-1	TRBV7-3	ASSWGQYNEQF
TRBJ2-7	TRBV6-5	ASFRGDRGEQY
TRBJ1-6	TRBV6-5	ASSYFGGAYNSPLH
TRBJ1-3	TRBV9	ASSAGTVNENTIY
TRBJ1-4	TRBV6-5	ASSYGPGTNEKLF
TRBJ2-5	TRBV5-3	ARSSGTTHWTQY